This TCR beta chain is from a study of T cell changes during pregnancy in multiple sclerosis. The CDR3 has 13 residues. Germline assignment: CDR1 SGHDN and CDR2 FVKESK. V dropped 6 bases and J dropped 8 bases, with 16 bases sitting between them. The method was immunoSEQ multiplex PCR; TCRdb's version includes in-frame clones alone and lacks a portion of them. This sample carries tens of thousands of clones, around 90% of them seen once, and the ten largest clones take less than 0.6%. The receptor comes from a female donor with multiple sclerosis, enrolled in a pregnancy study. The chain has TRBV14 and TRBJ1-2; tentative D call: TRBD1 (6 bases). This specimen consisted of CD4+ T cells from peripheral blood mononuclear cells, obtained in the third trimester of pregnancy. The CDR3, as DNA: TGTGCCAGCAGTCGGACAGAGCAACGAGGCTACACCTTC. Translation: CASSRTEQRGYTF.